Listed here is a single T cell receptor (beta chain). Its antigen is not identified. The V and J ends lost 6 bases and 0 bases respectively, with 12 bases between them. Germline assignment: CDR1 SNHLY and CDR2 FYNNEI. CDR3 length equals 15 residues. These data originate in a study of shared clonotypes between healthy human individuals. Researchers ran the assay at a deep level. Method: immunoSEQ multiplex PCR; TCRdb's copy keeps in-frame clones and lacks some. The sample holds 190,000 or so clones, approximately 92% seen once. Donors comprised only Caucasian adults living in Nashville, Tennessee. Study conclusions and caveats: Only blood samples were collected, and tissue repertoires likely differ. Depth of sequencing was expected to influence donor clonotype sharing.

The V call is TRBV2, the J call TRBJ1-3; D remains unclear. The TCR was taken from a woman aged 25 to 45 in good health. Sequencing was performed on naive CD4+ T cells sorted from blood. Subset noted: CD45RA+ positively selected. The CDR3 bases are TGTGCCAGCAGAATTGCCACTCTCTCTGGAAACACCATATATTTT. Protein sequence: CASRIATLSGNTIYF. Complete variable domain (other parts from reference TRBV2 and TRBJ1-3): EPEVTQTPSHQVTQMGQEVILRCVPISNHLYFYWYRQILGQKVEFLVSFYNNEISEKSEIFDDQFSVERPDGSNFTLKIRSTKLEDSAMYFCASRIATLSGNTIYFGEGSWLTVV.